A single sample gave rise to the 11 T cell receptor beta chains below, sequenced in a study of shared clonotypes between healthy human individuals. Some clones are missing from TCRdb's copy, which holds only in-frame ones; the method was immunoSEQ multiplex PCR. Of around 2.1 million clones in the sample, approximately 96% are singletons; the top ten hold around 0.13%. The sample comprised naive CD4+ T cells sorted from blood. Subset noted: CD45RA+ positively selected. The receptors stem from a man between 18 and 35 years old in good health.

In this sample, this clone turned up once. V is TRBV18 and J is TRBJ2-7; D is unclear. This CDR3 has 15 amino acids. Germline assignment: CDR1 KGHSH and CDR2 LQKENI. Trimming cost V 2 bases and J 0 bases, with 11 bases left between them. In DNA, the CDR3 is TGTGCCAGCTCACCAGGCGTAACCAGCTCCTACGAGCAGTACTTC. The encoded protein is CASSPGVTSSYEQYF. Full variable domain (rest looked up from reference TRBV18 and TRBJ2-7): NAGVMQNPRHLVRRRGQEARLRCSPMKGHSHVYWYRQLPEEGLKFMVYLQKENIIDESGMPKERFSAEFPKEGPSILRIQQVVRGDSAAYFCASSPGVTSSYEQYFGPGTRLTVT.

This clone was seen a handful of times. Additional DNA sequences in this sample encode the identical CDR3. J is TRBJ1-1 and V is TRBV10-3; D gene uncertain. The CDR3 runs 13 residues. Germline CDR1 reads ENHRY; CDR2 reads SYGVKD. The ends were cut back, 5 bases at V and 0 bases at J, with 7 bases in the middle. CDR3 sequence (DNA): TGTGCCATCAGTCCACAGATGAACACTGAAGCTTTCTTT. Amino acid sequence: CAISPQMNTEAFF.

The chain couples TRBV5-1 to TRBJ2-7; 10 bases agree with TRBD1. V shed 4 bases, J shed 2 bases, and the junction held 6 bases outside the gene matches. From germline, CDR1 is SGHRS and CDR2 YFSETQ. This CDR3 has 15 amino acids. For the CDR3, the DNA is TGCGCCAGCAGCATCGCCGGGACAGGGGCCTACGAGCAGTACTTC. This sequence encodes CASSIAGTGAYEQYF.

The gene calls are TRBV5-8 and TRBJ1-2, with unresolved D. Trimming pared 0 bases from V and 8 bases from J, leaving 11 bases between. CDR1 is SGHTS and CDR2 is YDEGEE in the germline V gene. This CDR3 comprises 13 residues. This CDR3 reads CASSLGGIQGYTF. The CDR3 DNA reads TGTGCCAGCAGCTTGGGCGGCATTCAAGGCTACACCTTC.

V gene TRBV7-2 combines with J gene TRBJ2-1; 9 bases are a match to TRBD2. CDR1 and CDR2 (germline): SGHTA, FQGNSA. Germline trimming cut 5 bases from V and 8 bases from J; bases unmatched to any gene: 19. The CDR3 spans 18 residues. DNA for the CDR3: TGTGCCAGCAGCGCCGAGGGGACTTCGGGGACTAGCCTCGATGAGCAGTTCTTC. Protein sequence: CASSAEGTSGTSLDEQFF.

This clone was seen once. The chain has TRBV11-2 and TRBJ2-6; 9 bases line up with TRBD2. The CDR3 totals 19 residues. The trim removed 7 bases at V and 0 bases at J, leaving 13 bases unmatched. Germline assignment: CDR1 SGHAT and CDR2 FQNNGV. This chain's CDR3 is CASKAGGVSKNSGANVLTF. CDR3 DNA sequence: TGTGCCAGCAAGGCGGGAGGGGTGTCCAAAAACTCTGGGGCCAACGTCCTGACTTTC.

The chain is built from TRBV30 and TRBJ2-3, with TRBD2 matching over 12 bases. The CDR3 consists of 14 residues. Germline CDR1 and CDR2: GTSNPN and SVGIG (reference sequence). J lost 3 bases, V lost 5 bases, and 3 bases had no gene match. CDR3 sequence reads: CAWGLAGITDTQYF. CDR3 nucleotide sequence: TGTGCCTGGGGACTAGCGGGGATTACAGATACGCAGTATTTT.

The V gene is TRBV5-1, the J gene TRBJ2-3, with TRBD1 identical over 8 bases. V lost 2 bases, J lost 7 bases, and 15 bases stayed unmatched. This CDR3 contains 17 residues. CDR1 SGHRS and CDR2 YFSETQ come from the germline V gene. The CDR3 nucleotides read TGCGCCAGCAGCTTCAGGGGGCCCTCCCAGACGTCAAATACGCAGTATTTT. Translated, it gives CASSFRGPSQTSNTQYF.

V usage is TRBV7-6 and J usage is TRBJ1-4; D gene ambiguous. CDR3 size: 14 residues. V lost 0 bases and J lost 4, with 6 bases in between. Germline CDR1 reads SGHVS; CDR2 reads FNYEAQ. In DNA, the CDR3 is TGTGCCAGCAGCTTAGCTAGCATTAATGAAAAACTGTTTTTT. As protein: CASSLASINEKLFF.

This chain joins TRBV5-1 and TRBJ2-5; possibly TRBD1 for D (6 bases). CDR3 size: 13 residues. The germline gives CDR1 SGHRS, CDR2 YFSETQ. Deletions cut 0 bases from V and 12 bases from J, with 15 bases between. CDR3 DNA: TGCGCCAGCAGCTTGGGGCTGGGGGCAGTGGAGTACTTC. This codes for CASSLGLGAVEYF.

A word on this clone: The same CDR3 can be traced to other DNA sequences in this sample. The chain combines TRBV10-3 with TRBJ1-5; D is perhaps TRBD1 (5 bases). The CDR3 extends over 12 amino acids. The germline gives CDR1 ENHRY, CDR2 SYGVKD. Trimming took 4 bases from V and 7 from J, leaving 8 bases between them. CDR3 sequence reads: CAISAGSQPQHF. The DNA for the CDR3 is TGTGCCATCAGTGCAGGGAGCCAGCCCCAGCATTTT.